These 7 T cell receptor beta chains were all obtained from the same sample, sequenced in a study of cytomegalovirus exposure and HLA in healthy donors. Primers: 60 Vbeta forward and 13 Jbeta reverse. Profiled with immunoSEQ multiplex PCR; TCRdb holds only in-frame clones, not every one. The sample lists some 150,000 clones, 64% occurring once. The sequenced sample was PBMCs. Source of these receptors: a woman aged 40 to 55 in good health and CMV-seronegative.

The sample holds a few counts of this clone. The J gene is TRBJ1-1, the V gene TRBV4-3, with a weak D call TRBD1 (5 bases). Trimming left V 2 bases short and J 4 bases short, with 17 bases between. The CDR3 is 16 residues long. Looked up from germline, CDR1 is LGHNA and CDR2 is YSLEER. The DNA for the CDR3 is TGCGCCAGCAGCCAACCGGCCGGGACCGGGGGCACTGAAGCTTTCTTT. It yields the protein CASSQPAGTGGTEAFF.

This clone appeared a few times. The V gene is TRBV20-1, the J gene TRBJ2-7; weak D call: TRBD1 (5 bases). The germline CDR1 and CDR2 sequences are DFQATT and SNEGSKA (reference sequence). CDR3 size: 11 residues. Trimming pared 6 bases from V and 3 bases from J, leaving 9 bases between. This chain's CDR3 is CSASRDYEQYF. In DNA form, the CDR3 reads TGCAGTGCCAGCAGGGACTACGAGCAGTACTTC.

This clone was seen a few times. The chain recombines TRBV19 with TRBJ1-1; a possible D gene is TRBD1 (6 bases). The CDR3 totals 15 residues. Germline values: CDR1 LNHDA, CDR2 SQIVND (reference sequence). Trimming stripped 3 bases from V and 7 bases from J, with 18 bases between. The CDR3 region is CASSILKVWGLEAFF. The CDR3 bases are TGTGCCAGTAGTATCCTCAAGGTATGGGGGCTTGAAGCTTTCTTT.

The chain uses TRBV11-2 and TRBJ2-6, with D hard to call. V was cut by 0 bases and J by 2 bases, with 8 bases left in between. The germline gives CDR1 SGHAT, CDR2 FQNNGV. CDR3 length: 16 amino acids. CDR3: CASSLDLIPGANVLTF. The CDR3 region has the DNA TGTGCCAGCAGCTTAGATCTAATTCCTGGGGCCAACGTCCTGACTTTC. The full variable domain, in which reference TRBV11-2 and TRBJ2-6 provide the parts outside the CDR3, is EAGVAQSPRYKIIEKRQSVAFWCNPISGHATLYWYQQILGQGPKLLIQFQNNGVVDDSQLPKDRFSAERLKGVDSTLKIQPAKLEDSAVYLCASSLDLIPGANVLTFGAGSRLTVL.

The genes are TRBV7-8 and TRBJ2-7; TRBD1 agrees at 9 bases. Trimming took 1 base from V and 2 from J; bases not matched to a gene: 6. Per the germline V gene, CDR1 is SGHVS and CDR2 is FQNEAQ. The CDR3 is 16 residues long. The CDR3: CASSLGGTGIAYEQYF. The CDR3 nucleotides are TGTGCCAGCAGCTTAGGCGGGACAGGGATCGCCTACGAGCAGTACTTC.

This clone showed up just a few times. The chain recombines TRBV4-1 with TRBJ1-2; maybe TRBD1 (6 bases). The CDR3 totals 15 residues. Germline V gene lookup returns CDR1 MGHRA and CDR2 YSYEKL. Between the trimmed V and J ends, which lost 3 bases and 3 bases, there was a span of 14 bases. CDR3 nucleotides: TGCGCCAGCAGCCACCGACAGGAGACGGACTATGGCTACACCTTC. Residues: CASSHRQETDYGYTF.

The CDR3 loop is CASSLLSGGVDTEAFF. CDR3 DNA sequence: TGTGCCAGCAGCTTGCTATCAGGGGGCGTGGACACTGAAGCTTTCTTT. This chain links TRBV7-6 with TRBJ1-1; TRBD1 agrees at 8 bases. The CDR3 covers 16 residues. Losses at the gene ends were 3 bases for V and 3 bases for J; bases not matched to a gene: 9. CDR1 is SGHVS, CDR2 FNYEAQ, per germline. Filled out from reference TRBV7-6 and TRBJ1-1, the complete variable domain reads GAGVSQSPRYKVTKRGQDVALRCDPISGHVSLYWYRQALGQGPEFLTYFNYEAQQDKSGLPNDRFSAERPEGSISTLTIQRTEQRDSAMYRCASSLLSGGVDTEAFFGQGTRLTVV.